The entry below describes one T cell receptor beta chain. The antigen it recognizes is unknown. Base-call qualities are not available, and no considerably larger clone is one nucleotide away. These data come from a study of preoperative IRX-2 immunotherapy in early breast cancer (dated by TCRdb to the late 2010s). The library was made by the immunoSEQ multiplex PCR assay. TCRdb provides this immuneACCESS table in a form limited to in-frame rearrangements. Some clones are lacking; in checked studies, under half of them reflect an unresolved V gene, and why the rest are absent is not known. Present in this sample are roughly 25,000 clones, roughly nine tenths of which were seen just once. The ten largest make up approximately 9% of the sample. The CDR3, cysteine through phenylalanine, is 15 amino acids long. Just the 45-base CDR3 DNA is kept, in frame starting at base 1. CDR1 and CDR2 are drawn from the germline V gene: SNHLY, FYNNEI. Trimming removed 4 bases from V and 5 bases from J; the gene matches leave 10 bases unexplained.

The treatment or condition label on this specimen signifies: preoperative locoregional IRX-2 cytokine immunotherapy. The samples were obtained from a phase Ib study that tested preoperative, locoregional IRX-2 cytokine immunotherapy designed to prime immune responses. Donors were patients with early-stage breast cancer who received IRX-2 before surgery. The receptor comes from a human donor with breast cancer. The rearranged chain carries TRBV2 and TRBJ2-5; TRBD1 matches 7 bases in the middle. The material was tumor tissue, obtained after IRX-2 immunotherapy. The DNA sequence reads TGTGCCAGCAGTGGCCTTGGGTCCAGGGGGGAGACCCAGTACTTC. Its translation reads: CASSGLGSRGETQYF.